This TCR beta chain was profiled in a study of human thymus T cells. Sequencing was performed with immunoSEQ multiplex PCR; in TCRdb, only in-frame clones are kept and a portion is missing. The sample lists some 40,000 clones; 94% were seen once. Genomic DNA was extracted from every available blood leukocyte. The CDR3 length is 13 residues. Germline-derived CDR1 and CDR2 are SGHNT and YENEEA. The V gene lost 3 bases and the J gene lost 4 bases, with 9 bases spanning the gap. This clone has a single count. This clonotype was sampled from a boy in the first two years of life with a congenital heart defect but otherwise immunologically healthy. V and J are TRBV11-3 and TRBJ1-2, with unresolved D. The sequenced sample consisted of blood. Written as DNA, the CDR3 is TGTGCCAGCAGCTTGTGGGAAACCTATGGCTACACCTTC. Translated: CASSLWETYGYTF.